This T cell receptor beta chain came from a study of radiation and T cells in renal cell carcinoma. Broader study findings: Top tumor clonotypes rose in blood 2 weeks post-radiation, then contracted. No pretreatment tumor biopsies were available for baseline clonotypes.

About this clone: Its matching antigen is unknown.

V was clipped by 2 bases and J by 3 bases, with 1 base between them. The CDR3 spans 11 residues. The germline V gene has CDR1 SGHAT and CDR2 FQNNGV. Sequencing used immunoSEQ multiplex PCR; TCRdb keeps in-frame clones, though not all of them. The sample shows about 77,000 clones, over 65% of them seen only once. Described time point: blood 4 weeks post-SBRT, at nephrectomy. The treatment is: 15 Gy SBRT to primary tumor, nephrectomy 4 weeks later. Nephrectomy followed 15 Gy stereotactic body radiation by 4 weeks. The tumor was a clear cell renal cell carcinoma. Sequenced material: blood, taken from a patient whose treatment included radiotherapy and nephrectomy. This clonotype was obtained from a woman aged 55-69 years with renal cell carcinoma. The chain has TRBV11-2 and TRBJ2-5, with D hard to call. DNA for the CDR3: TGTGCCAGCAGCTTAAAAGAGACCCAGTACTTC. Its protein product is CASSLKETQYF.